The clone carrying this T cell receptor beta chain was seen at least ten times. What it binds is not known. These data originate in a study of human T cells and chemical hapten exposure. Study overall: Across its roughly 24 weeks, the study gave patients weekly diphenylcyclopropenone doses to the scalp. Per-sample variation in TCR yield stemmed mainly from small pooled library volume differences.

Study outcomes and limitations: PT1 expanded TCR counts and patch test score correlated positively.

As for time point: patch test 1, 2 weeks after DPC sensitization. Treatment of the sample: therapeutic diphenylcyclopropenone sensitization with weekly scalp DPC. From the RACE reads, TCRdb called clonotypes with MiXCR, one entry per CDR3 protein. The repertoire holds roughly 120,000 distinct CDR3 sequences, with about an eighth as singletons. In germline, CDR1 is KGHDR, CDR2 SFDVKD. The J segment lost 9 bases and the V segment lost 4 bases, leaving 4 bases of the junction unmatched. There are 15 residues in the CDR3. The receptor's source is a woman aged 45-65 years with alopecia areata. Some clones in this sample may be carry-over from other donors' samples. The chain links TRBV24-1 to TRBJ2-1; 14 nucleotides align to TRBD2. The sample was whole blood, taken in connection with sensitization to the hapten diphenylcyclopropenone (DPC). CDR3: CATSEGTSGSGEQFF. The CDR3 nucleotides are TGTGCCACCAGTGAGGGGACTAGCGGGAGTGGTGAGCAGTTCTTC.